This T cell receptor (beta chain) is from a study of T cell responses to AZD1222 COVID-19 vaccine. Measured with immunoSEQ multiplex PCR; TCRdb has only the in-frame clones, and not every one. This sample yields approximately 100,000 clones, of which 86% are seen a single time; less than 4% belongs to the top ten. For this clone: What it recognizes is unknown.

Notes on the study in general: Nearly half of the spike-specific TCRs reportedly recognize variant regions that carry no mutations. It was only after the peak T cell response that any repertoires were sampled. CD4 TCRs covered the whole spike, strongest at regions 160-218 and 743-854.

Germline V gives CDR1 WSHSY, CDR2 SAAADI. The CDR3 contains 15 residues. Losses at the gene ends were 2 bases for V and 6 bases for J; bases not matched to a gene: 5. The source is an adult who received the MenACWY meningococcal vaccine as a control. The material was peripheral blood, obtained 28 days after the second dose of the MenACWY control vaccine. This sequence joins TRBV10-2 and TRBJ2-3; 10 bases align to TRBD2. The CDR3 sequence: CASSELAGAGDTQYF. CDR3 DNA sequence: TGCGCCAGCAGTGAGCTAGCGGGGGCCGGGGATACGCAGTATTTT.